A selection of T cell receptor beta chains follows, all from one sample in a study of post-analysis software for immune sequencing data. Each CDR3 protein gets one entry after TCRdb re-called the PCR reads with MiXCR. This sample carries some 370,000 distinct CDR3 sequences, roughly 38% of them seen once, and the ten largest clones take over 10%. Sample: blood. The receptors originated from a girl aged 10 to 17 with multiple sclerosis. CDR3s include the opening cysteine and the closing phenylalanine or tryptophan. Each record gives: J gene, V gene, CDR3 protein.

TRBJ1-5 TRBV7-9 CASSLGWQPQHF
TRBJ2-1 TRBV12-3/TRBV12-4 CASMPDSPSYNEQFF
TRBJ1-1 TRBV20-1 CSAPGTGEAEAFF
TRBJ2-5 TRBV20-1 CSARSLAGAYNEQYF
- TRBV6-2/TRBV6-3 CASSLQGGPYEQYF
TRBJ2-5 TRBV5-1 CASREQGAVAQETQYF
TRBJ2-7 TRBV3-1 CASSQGHELHYEQYF
TRBJ2-1 TRBV12-3/TRBV12-4 CASSLLFGQQSYEQFF
TRBJ1-2 TRBV10-1 CASSGQGAGGYTF
TRBJ2-7 TRBV5-1 CASSLQFWDEQYF
TRBJ2-2 TRBV6-2/TRBV6-3 CASRRGQNTGELFF
TRBJ1-5 TRBV9 CASSVAGGLQPQHF
TRBJ2-7 TRBV7-9 CASSEDPSYEQYF
TRBJ2-5 TRBV28 CASSPQGGAGGLQETQYF
TRBJ2-1 TRBV20-1 CSALPGLAGAGEQFF
TRBJ2-7 TRBV10-3 CAISAGHNSYEQYF
- TRBV27 CASSLRPRGPLYNEQYF
TRBJ2-3 TRBV6-5 CASKGRAGGTQYF
TRBJ1-1 TRBV7-6 CASRSWGTEMNTEAFF
TRBJ1-2 TRBV5-1 CASSQDGGYGYTF
TRBJ2-3 TRBV6-2/TRBV6-3 CASSYSATSADTQYF
TRBJ2-5 TRBV5-1 CASSFGDSKKTQYF
TRBJ2-7 TRBV5-5 CASSLVSAPRHEQYF
TRBJ2-7 TRBV20-1 CSALTPGTSGGSYEQYF
TRBJ2-1 TRBV4-3 CASSQGFGPSYNEQFF
TRBJ2-1 TRBV14 CASSQEPGLRNEQFF
- TRBV5-1 CASGLSGGASEQYF
TRBJ1-2 TRBV7-2 CASSFAGQGDYGYTF
TRBJ2-4 TRBV5-1 CASSWGGVEAKNIQYF
TRBJ2-5 TRBV30 CAWSVVKGGSQETQYF
TRBJ1-2 TRBV20-1 CSATDSLPNYGYTF
TRBJ2-1 TRBV25-1 CASSEVINEQFF
TRBJ2-1 TRBV14 CASSQDLPPWYEQFF
TRBJ1-2 TRBV2 CASRDRGAWGYTF
TRBJ1-2 TRBV7-8 CASSQSGGSGYTF
TRBJ1-5 TRBV7-9 CASSSTGQGDQPQHF
TRBJ1-5 TRBV6-5 CASSPAPGERQPQHF
TRBJ1-2 TRBV12-3/TRBV12-4 CASRDRDSLNYGYTF